Detailed here is one TCR beta chain. Its antigen is not identified. This entry comes from a study of radiation and T cells in renal cell carcinoma. The study, taken as a whole, reports: In blood, top tumor clones expanded by 2 weeks, shrinking by 4. Baseline intratumoral clonotype presence is unknown without pretreatment biopsies.

Here immunoSEQ multiplex PCR was the method, and the copy in TCRdb shows in-frame clones only, minus some. This table holds about 170,000 clones, 88% found once. Time point indicated: blood 4 weeks post-SBRT, at nephrectomy. Treatment described: 15 Gy SBRT to primary tumor, nephrectomy 4 weeks later. Nephrectomy followed 15 Gy stereotactic body radiation by 4 weeks. Germline CDR1 is MNHNS and CDR2 is SASEGT. CDR3 size: 13 residues. V was cut by 2 bases and J by 5 bases, with 7 bases left in between. The material sequenced was blood, taken from a patient whose treatment included radiotherapy and nephrectomy. The sequence derives from a woman aged 45-65 years with renal cell carcinoma. The rearrangement links TRBV6-1 to TRBJ1-5; D gene unclear. CDR3 sequence reads: CASSERVHQPQHF. The CDR3 bases are TGTGCCAGCAGTGAAAGGGTTCATCAGCCCCAGCATTTT.